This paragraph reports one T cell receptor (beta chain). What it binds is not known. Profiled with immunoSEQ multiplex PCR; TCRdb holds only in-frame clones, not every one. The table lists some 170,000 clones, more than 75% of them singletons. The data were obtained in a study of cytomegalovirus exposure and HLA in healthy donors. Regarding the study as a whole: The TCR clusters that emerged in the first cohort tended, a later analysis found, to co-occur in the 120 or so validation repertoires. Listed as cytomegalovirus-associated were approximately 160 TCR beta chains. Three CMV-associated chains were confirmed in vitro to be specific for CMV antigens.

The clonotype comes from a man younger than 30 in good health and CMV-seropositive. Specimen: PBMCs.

CDR3 coding DNA: TGTGCCAGCTCACAGGCGCAAACGCGGGGGAACACTGAAGCTTTCTTT. Its protein is CASSQAQTRGNTEAFF. The chain couples TRBV18 to TRBJ1-1, with D unresolved. The length of the CDR3 is 16 residues. The germline V gene has CDR1 KGHSH and CDR2 LQKENI. Trimming stripped 4 bases from V and 1 base from J, with 16 bases between.